Listed here are 21 T cell receptor beta chains from one sample, sequenced in a study of T cells in Graves' hyperthyroidism and ophthalmopathy. TCR beta CDR3 region amplification was performed from RNA transcripts. HTBI primers were the set used in a first-round RT-PCR of the TCR CDR3. MiXCR was run by TCRdb on the multiplex PCR reads, yielding one entry per CDR3 protein. The sample records hundreds of thousands of distinct CDR3 sequences, 38% being singletons. The sample taken for sequencing was blood. These receptors all stem from a man between 18 and 29 years old with Graves' hyperthyroidism.

This clonotype was seen just once. The chain recombines TRBV5-6 with TRBJ1-5; TRBD1 matches 7 bases. The trim removed 0 bases at V and 9 bases at J, leaving 3 bases unmatched. Germline lookup yields CDR1 SGHDT and CDR2 YYEEEE. The CDR3 covers 13 residues. For the CDR3, the DNA is TGTGCCAGCAGCTTGGAGAACAGGGGGCCCCAGCATTTT. This gives the protein CASSLENRGPQHF.

This clonotype was seen a handful of times. The chain employs TRBV20-1 and TRBJ1-6, with D unresolved. Trimming took 5 bases from V and 0 from J, leaving 11 bases between them. Germline CDR1 and CDR2: DFQATT and SNEGSKA (reference sequence). This CDR3 has 15 amino acids. The CDR3 DNA reads TGCAGTGCTTCCCAGGCGAGCTCCTATAATTCACCCCTCCACTTT. Protein product: CSASQASSYNSPLHF.

The gene calls are TRBV28 and TRBJ1-4; no firm D call. Trimming took off 3 bases at V and 7 bases at J, with 9 bases between the two ends. Germline CDR1 is MDHEN and CDR2 is SYDVKM. The CDR3 runs 13 residues. CDR3 protein: CASSFRLGEKLFF. DNA for the CDR3: TGTGCCAGCAGTTTTCGGTTGGGTGAAAAACTGTTTTTT.

The V call is TRBV7-8, the J call TRBJ2-7, with D perhaps TRBD1 (5 bases). The ends were cut back, 5 bases at V and 1 base at J, with 21 bases in the middle. The CDR3 has 17 amino acids. Germline CDR1 and CDR2: SGHVS and FQNEAQ. CDR3 in amino acids: CASSPYITGWLSYEQYF. The CDR3 bases are TGTGCCAGCAGCCCGTATATAACAGGATGGCTTTCCTACGAGCAGTACTTC.

In the case of this clonotype: A single base separates this from a much larger clone, so it may be a read error. The chain couples TRBV5-1 to TRBJ2-5; 9 nucleotides line up with TRBD1. Looked up from germline, CDR1 is SGHRS and CDR2 is YFSETQ. CDR3 length equals 14 residues. Trimming took 4 bases from V and 7 from J; bases not matched to a gene: 8. The CDR3 DNA is TGCGCCAGCAGCCCGGGGACAGGGTTTGGGACCCAGTACTTC. Amino acid sequence: CASSPGTGFGTQYF.

The rearrangement joins TRBV29-1 to TRBJ2-5, with D perhaps assigned TRBD1 or TRBD2 (5 bases each). This CDR3 region has 12 residues. Germline loops: CDR1 SQVTM, CDR2 ANQGSEA. The V end lost 3 bases, the J end lost 4 bases, and 9 bases lay between the germline ends. Here the CDR3 reads CSVETGRETQYF. In nucleotides, the CDR3 is TGCAGCGTTGAGACGGGGCGAGAGACCCAGTACTTC.

This chain connects TRBV29-1 to TRBJ1-5, with D unclear. CDR3 size: 17 residues. The ends were cut back, 6 bases at V and 0 bases at J, with 21 bases in the middle. Germline V CDR1 and CDR2: SQVTM, ANQGSEA. CDR3 loop: CSVVVNTLPNSNQPQHF. The CDR3, as DNA: TGCAGCGTCGTTGTAAACACACTACCGAATAGCAATCAGCCCCAGCATTTT.

This clonotype has ten or more counts. V usage is TRBV19 and J usage is TRBJ2-2, with D unclear. Trimming pared 5 bases from V and 4 bases from J, leaving 5 bases between. Germline loops: CDR1 LNHDA, CDR2 SQIVND (reference sequence). CDR3 length equals 12 residues. The CDR3 sequence: CASSPFTGELFF. CDR3 nucleotide sequence: TGTGCCAGTAGTCCCTTCACCGGGGAGCTGTTTTTT. Full variable domain (rest looked up from reference TRBV19 and TRBJ2-2): DGGITQSPKYLFRKEGQNVTLSCEQNLNHDAMYWYRQDPGQGLRLIYYSQIVNDFQKGDIAEGYSVSREKKESFPLTVTSAQKNPTAFYLCASSPFTGELFFGEGSRLTVL.

This clonotype was counted at least ten times. The V call is TRBV7-9, the J call TRBJ1-2; D unresolved. The V gene lost 4 bases and the J gene lost 6 bases, with 9 bases spanning the gap. CDR3 length: 12 residues. Per the germline V gene, CDR1 is SEHNR and CDR2 is FQNEAQ (reference sequence). CDR3 nucleotide sequence: TGTGCCAGCAGCTCCGACCAAAATGGCTACACCTTC. Translating gives CASSSDQNGYTF. Together with reference TRBV7-9 and TRBJ1-2, the CDR3 gives the full variable domain: DTGVSQNPRHKITKRGQNVTFRCDPISEHNRLYWYRQTLGQGPEFLTYFQNEAQLEKSRLLSDRFSAERPKGSFSTLEIQRTEQGDSAMYLCASSSDQNGYTFGSGTRLTVV.

This clonotype was recorded many times. The chain has TRBV25-1 and TRBJ1-4, with 7 bases aligning to TRBD1. CDR1 and CDR2 from the germline V gene are MGHDK and SYGVNS. J was trimmed by 0 bases and V by 4 bases; bases with no gene match: 5. The CDR3 contains 16 residues. CDR3 sequence: CASSATGIATNEKLFF. DNA of the CDR3: TGTGCCAGCAGTGCGACAGGGATTGCAACTAATGAAAAACTGTTTTTT.

The chain is built from TRBV7-2 and TRBJ1-3, with D unresolved. V was shortened by 5 bases and J by 4 bases, with 12 bases between the two germline ends. CDR3 length: 14 amino acids. CDR1 is SGHTA, CDR2 FQGNSA, per germline. CDR3 bases: TGTGCCAGCAGCGTAGACCCAGTGGGAAACACCATATATTTT. This encodes CASSVDPVGNTIYF.

Many counts were recorded for this clonotype. The chain is built from TRBV9 and TRBJ1-6, with a weak D call TRBD1 (5 bases). Germline CDR1 reads SGDLS; CDR2 reads YYNGEE. V was clipped by 2 bases and J by 7 bases, with 10 bases between them. CDR3 length: 14 amino acids. The CDR3 DNA follows: TGTGCCAGCAGCGTCGCAGGGCCCAATTCACCCCTCCACTTT. It specifies CASSVAGPNSPLHF.

This clonotype was seen a few times. The chain carries TRBV9 and TRBJ1-4; 7 bases align to TRBD1. V shed 3 bases and J 8 bases; nucleotides not matched to a gene: 10. CDR1 is SGDLS and CDR2 is YYNGEE in the germline V gene. The CDR3 is 15 residues long. In DNA, the CDR3 is TGTGCCAGCAGCGCGTCCGGGACAGCGGCGGAAAAACTGTTTTTT. Its translation is CASSASGTAAEKLFF.

This rearrangement joins TRBV29-1 to TRBJ1-2; 9 bases are a match to TRBD1. CDR1 and CDR2 from the germline V gene are SQVTM and ANQGSEA. Trimming at V came to 4 bases and at J to 5 bases, leaving 8 bases not matched to a gene. The CDR3 totals 14 residues. The CDR3 loop reads CSVGKDRGTYGYTF. CDR3 nucleotides: TGCAGCGTTGGAAAAGACAGGGGGACGTATGGCTACACCTTC.

Worth noting for this clonotype: A read error may be the cause here, since a much bigger clone is one base away. The chain recombines TRBV7-2 with TRBJ2-6; perhaps TRBD2 as D (6 bases). The CDR3 runs 18 residues. The germline gives CDR1 SGHTA, CDR2 FQGNSA. V lost 4 bases and J lost 0, with 16 bases in between. CDR3 nucleotide sequence: TGTGCCAGCAGCTCGAGGGACGGGAGAAGCTCTGGGGCCAACGTCCTGACTTTC. Translating gives CASSSRDGRSSGANVLTF.

The sample holds a few counts of this clonotype. This chain joins TRBV20-1 and TRBJ2-7, with a tentative D call TRBD1 (5 bases). The CDR3 covers 13 residues. V lost 3 bases and J 3 bases, leaving 12 bases between the germline ends. CDR1 and CDR2 from the germline V gene are DFQATT and SNEGSKA (reference sequence). CDR3 nucleotides: TGCAGTGCTAGTCCCAGGGCCTACTACGAGCAGTACTTC. Translating gives CSASPRAYYEQYF.

In its sample, this clonotype was seen once. A read error may be the cause here, since a much bigger clone is one base away. The chain employs TRBV7-9 and TRBJ1-2, with D perhaps TRBD1 (5 bases). Germline V lookup: CDR1 SEHNR, CDR2 FQNEAQ (reference sequence). The CDR3 totals 15 residues. CDR3: CASSLIPGRDYGCTF. The CDR3 DNA is TGTGCCAGCAGCTTAATTCCAGGGCGCGACTATGGCTGCACCTTC. Looking up the rest from reference TRBV7-9 and TRBJ1-2 gives the full variable domain: DTGVSQNPRHKITKRGQNVTFRCDPISEHNRLYWYRQTLGQGPEFLTYFQNEAQLEKSRLLSDRFSAERPKGSFSTLEIQRTEQGDSAMYLCASSLIPGRDYGCTFGSGTRLTVV.

This clonotype has a count of ten or more. V usage is TRBV11-2 and J usage is TRBJ2-7; no reliable D call. CDR3 length equals 12 residues. Between the trimmed V and J ends, which lost 3 bases and 7 bases, there was a span of 10 bases. Germline V gives CDR1 SGHAT, CDR2 FQNNGV. CDR3 amino acids: CASSFADFEQYF. Written as DNA, the CDR3 is TGTGCCAGCAGCTTTGCGGATTTTGAGCAGTACTTC.

With respect to this clonotype: This CDR3 is missing its conserved last phenylalanine or tryptophan, likely due to a read error. The DNA is left out, because the CDR3 cannot be placed on it with certainty; the CDR3 is given as TCRdb lists it. This chain uses TRBV10-3 with TRBJ1-3; TRBD1 is taken as the D call from the table, unchecked against the DNA. The CDR3 has 10 residues if both end residues are counted. Germline assignment: CDR1 ENHRY and CDR2 SYGVKD. CDR3 loop: CAISESPGLE.

This clonotype turned up a few times. The chain joins TRBV20-1 to TRBJ1-1; D is unclear. The CDR3 extends over 13 amino acids. The germline gives CDR1 DFQATT, CDR2 SNEGSKA (reference sequence). CDR3 residues: CAFSGVGNTEAFF. The CDR3 region has the DNA TGCGCTTTCTCCGGCGTTGGGAACACTGAAGCTTTCTTT.

As for this clonotype: Mismatch with germline at one junction end may stem from a read error. This chain links TRBV7-8 with TRBJ2-6; D is uncertain. This CDR3 is built from 17 residues. Germline V CDR1 and CDR2: SGHVS, FQNEAQ. The CDR3 bases are TGCGCCAGCAGCCAAGATACCTCCGACGGCGGGGCCAACGTCCTGACTTTC. Translating it yields CASSQDTSDGGANVLTF.